This T cell receptor beta chain was captured in a study of shared clonotypes between healthy human individuals. Overall study findings and caveats: Approximately 5% of naive CD4 clonotypes were shared across a few donors.

Looked up from germline, CDR1 is SNHLY and CDR2 is FYNNEI. The V and J ends lost 5 bases and 5 bases, in that order; junction bases with no gene match: 5. The CDR3 has 14 residues. The table came from immunoSEQ multiplex PCR; TCRdb's copy has only in-frame clones and leaves some out. The sample lists 2 million to 2.5 million clones, approximately 95% occurring once. This clone was found a few times. The target antigen is unknown. The J gene is TRBJ1-5, the V gene TRBV2; 8 bases fit TRBD1. The origin of this receptor is a man in his late teens or twenties in good health. Some clones in this sample may be carry-over from other donors' samples. The sample consisted of naive CD4+ T cells from PBMCs. The subset is: CD45RA+ positively selected. The CDR3, as DNA: TGTGCCAGCAGTTTGGGACAGGATTATCAGCCCCAGCATTTT. Residues: CASSLGQDYQPQHF.